These T cell receptor beta chains were read from a single sample in a study of response to subunit inactivated influenza vaccine. A single record per CDR3 protein comes from TCRdb applying MiXCR to the RT-PCR reads. The sample has 400,000 to 550,000 distinct CDR3 sequences; over 25% are singletons. The source material was CD4+ T cells sorted from PBMCs, sampled approximately 5 days after vaccination. All receptors derive from a man aged 45-60 years who received an inactivated influenza vaccine. Both conserved end residues are trimmed from each CDR3. Each record gives: V gene, CDR3 length, J gene, CDR3 protein.

>TRBV6-1|14|TRBJ2-3
ASSRTSGRGADTQY
>TRBV30|11|TRBJ1-2
AWSPTIHYGYT
>TRBV3-1|10|TRBJ2-1
ASSPLGNEQF
>TRBV7-6|13|TRBJ1-5
ASSLGSGTDQPQH
>TRBV3-1|13|TRBJ2-5
ASGLAGRSGETQY
>TRBV11-3|11|TRBJ2-3
ASSLVRTDTQY
>TRBV13|14|TRBJ2-3
ASSLGRAGGSDTQY
>TRBV9|12|TRBJ2-3
ASSAQWGTDTQY
>TRBV20-1|15|TRBJ2-1
SATWTSGRAMRNEQF
>TRBV20-1|16|TRBJ2-7
SARDLLRLAGTPYEQY
>TRBV7-2|13|TRBJ2-5
ASSKRGGPEETQY
>TRBV7-2|10|TRBJ1-1
ASSVGRTEAF
>TRBV12-3/TRBV12-4|11|TRBJ2-7
ASSLGGGLEQY
>TRBV5-1|11|TRBJ2-7
ASSPSGRGEQY
>TRBV3-1|16|TRBJ2-3
ASSQGWGGWGRTDTQY
>TRBV4-3|12|TRBJ1-6
ASSYGQGNAPLH